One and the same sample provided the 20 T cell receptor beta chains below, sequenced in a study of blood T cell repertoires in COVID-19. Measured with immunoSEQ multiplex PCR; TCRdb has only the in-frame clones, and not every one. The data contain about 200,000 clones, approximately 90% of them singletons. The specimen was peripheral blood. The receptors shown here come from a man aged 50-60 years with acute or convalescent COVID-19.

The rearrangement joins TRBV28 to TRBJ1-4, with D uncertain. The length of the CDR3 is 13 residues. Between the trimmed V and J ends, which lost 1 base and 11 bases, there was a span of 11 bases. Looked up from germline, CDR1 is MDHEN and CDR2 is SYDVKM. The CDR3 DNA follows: TGTGCCAGCAGTTTATCGCGGCAGACCAAACTGTTTTTT. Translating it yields CASSLSRQTKLFF.

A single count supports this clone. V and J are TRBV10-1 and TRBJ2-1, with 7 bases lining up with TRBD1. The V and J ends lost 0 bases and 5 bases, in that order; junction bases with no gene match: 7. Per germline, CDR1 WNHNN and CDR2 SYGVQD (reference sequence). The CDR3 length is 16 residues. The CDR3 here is CASSESLGTANNEQFF. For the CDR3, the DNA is TGCGCCAGCAGTGAGTCACTCGGGACAGCGAACAATGAGCAGTTCTTC.

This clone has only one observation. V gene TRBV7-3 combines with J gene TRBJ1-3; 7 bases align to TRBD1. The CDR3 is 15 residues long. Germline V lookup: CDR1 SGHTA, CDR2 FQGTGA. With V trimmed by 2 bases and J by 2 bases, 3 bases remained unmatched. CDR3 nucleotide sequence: TGTGCCAGCAGCTTAGATGGACAGGCTGGAAACACCATATATTTT. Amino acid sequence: CASSLDGQAGNTIYF.

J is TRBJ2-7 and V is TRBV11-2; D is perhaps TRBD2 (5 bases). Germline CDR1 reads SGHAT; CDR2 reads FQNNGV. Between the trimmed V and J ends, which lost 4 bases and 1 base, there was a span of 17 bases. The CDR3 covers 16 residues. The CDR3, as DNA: TGTGCCAGCAGCTATGGACGAAGGGAGCTATCCTACGAGCAGTACTTC. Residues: CASSYGRRELSYEQYF. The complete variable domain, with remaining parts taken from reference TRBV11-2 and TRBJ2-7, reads EAGVAQSPRYKIIEKRQSVAFWCNPISGHATLYWYQQILGQGPKLLIQFQNNGVVDDSQLPKDRFSAERLKGVDSTLKIQPAKLEDSAVYLCASSYGRRELSYEQYFGPGTRLTVT.

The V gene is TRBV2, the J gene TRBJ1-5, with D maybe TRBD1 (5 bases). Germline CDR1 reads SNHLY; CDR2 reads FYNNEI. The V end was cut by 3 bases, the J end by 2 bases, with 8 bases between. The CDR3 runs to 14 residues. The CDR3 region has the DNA TGTGCCAGCAGTGACTCAGGGCGCAATCAGCCCCAGCATTTT. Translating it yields CASSDSGRNQPQHF. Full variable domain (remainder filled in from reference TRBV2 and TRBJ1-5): EPEVTQTPSHQVTQMGQEVILRCVPISNHLYFYWYRQILGQKVEFLVSFYNNEISEKSEIFDDQFSVERPDGSNFTLKIRSTKLEDSAMYFCASSDSGRNQPQHFGDGTRLSIL.

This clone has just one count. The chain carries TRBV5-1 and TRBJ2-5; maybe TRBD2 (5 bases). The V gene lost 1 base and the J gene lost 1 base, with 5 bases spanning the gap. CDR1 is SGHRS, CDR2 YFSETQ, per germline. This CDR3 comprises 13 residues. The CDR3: CASSLRGQETQYF. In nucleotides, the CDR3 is TGCGCCAGCAGCTTGCGGGGCCAAGAGACCCAGTACTTC.

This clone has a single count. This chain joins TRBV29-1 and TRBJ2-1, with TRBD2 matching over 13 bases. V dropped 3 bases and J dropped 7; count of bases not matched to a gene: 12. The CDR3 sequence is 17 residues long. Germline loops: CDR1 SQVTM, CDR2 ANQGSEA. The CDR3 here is CSVEPPFGTSGTNEQFF. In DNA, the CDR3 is TGCAGCGTTGAGCCACCCTTCGGGACTAGCGGGACGAATGAGCAGTTCTTC.

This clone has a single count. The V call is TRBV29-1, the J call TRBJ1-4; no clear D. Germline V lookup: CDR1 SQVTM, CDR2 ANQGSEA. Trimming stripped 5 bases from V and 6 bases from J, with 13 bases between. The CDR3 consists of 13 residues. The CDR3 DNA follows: TGCAGCGTTTTGCAACGGGTGGATGAAAAACTGTTTTTT. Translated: CSVLQRVDEKLFF.

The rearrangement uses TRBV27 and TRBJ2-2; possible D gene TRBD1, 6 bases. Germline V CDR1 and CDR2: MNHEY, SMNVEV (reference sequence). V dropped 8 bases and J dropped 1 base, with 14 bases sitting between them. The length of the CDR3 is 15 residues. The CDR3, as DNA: TGTGCCAGCCACACAGGGCTTTGGAACACCGGGGAGCTGTTTTTT. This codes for CASHTGLWNTGELFF.

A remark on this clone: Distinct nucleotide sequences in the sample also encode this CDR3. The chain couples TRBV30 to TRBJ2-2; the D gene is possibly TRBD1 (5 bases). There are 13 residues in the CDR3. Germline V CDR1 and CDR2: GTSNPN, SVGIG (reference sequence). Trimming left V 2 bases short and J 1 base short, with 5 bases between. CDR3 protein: CAWSTGNTGELFF. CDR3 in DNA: TGTGCCTGGAGTACAGGGAACACCGGGGAGCTGTTTTTT.

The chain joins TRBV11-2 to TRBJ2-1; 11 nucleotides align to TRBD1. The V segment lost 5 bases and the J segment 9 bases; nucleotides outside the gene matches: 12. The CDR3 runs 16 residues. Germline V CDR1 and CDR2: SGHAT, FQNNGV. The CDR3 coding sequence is TGTGCCAGCAGCCCACGAGGGACAGGGGGTCAGGGTGAGCAGTTCTTC. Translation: CASSPRGTGGQGEQFF.

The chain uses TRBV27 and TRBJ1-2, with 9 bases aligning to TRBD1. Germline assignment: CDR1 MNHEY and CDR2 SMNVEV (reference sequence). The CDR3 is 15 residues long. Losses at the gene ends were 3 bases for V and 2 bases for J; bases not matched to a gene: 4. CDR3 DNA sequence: TGTGCCAGCAGTTTTAGTGGGACAGGGAACTATGGCTACACCTTC. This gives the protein CASSFSGTGNYGYTF.

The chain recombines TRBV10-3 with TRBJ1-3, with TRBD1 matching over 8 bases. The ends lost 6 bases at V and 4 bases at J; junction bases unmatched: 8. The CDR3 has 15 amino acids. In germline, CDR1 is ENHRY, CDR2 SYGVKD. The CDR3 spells CAISRQGSAGNTIYF. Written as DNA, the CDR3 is TGTGCCATCAGCCGACAGGGGTCGGCGGGAAACACCATATATTTT.

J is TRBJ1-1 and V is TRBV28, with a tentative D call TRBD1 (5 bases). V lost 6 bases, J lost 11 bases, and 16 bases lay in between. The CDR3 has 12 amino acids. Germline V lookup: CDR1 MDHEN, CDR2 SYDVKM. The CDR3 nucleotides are TGTGCCAGCAGCCCCCGGGGGGAAGTTGCTTTCTTT. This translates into CASSPRGEVAFF.

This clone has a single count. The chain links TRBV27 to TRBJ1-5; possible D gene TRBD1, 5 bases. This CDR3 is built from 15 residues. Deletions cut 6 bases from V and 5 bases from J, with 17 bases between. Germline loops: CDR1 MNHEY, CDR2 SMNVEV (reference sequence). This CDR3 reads CASSPTWGAYQPQHF. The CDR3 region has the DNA TGTGCCAGCAGCCCGACCTGGGGCGCGTATCAGCCCCAGCATTTT.

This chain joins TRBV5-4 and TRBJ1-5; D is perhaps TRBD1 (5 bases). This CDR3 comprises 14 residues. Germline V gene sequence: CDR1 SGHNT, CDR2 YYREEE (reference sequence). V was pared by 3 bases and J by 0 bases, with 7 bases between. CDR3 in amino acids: CASSWQGSNQPQHF. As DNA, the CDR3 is TGTGCCAGCAGCTGGCAGGGTAGCAATCAGCCCCAGCATTTT.

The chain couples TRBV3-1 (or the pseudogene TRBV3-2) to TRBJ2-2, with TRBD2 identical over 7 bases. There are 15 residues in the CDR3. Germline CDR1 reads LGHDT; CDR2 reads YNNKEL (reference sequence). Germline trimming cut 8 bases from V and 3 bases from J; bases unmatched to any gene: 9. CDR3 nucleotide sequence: TGTGCCAGCGGTCGGGCGGGAGATTACACCGGGGAGCTGTTTTTT. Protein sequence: CASGRAGDYTGELFF.

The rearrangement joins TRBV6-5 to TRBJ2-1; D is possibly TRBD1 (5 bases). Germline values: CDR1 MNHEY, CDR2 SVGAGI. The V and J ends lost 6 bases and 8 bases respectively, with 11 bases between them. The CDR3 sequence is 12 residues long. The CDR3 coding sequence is TGTGCCAGCAGCCACCTAGGGGATGAGCAGTTCTTC. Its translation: CASSHLGDEQFF.

The CDR3: CASSDGQGWTEAFF. The CDR3 DNA reads TGCGCCAGCAGTGACGGACAGGGATGGACTGAAGCTTTCTTT. This chain connects TRBV10-1 to TRBJ1-1; 8 nucleotides match TRBD1. Germline CDR1 WNHNN, CDR2 SYGVQD (reference sequence). CDR3 length: 14 amino acids. The J segment lost 5 bases and the V segment lost 3 bases, leaving 5 bases of the junction unmatched.

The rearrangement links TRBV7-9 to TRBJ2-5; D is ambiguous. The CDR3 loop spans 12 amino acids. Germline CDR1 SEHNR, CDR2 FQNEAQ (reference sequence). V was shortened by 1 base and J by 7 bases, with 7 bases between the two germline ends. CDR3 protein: CASSLDYGTQYF. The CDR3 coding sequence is TGTGCCAGCAGCTTAGATTACGGGACCCAGTACTTC.